These 23 T cell receptor beta chains originate from one sample sequenced in a study of blood T cell repertoires in COVID-19. The repertoire was sequenced with immunoSEQ multiplex PCR; TCRdb's copy has only in-frame clones and lacks some. The profile shows 75,000 to 90,000 clones, about 90% of them singletons. Sequenced input: peripheral blood. All receptors derive from a human donor in a cohort sampled during active COVID-19.

This rearrangement joins TRBV6-5 to TRBJ1-1; possibly TRBD1 for D (5 bases). Germline-derived CDR1 and CDR2 are MNHEY and SVGAGI. The CDR3 covers 16 residues. Trimming took off 2 bases at V and 0 bases at J, with 13 bases between the two ends. CDR3 sequence: CASSYGARGMNTEAFF. DNA for the CDR3: TGTGCCAGCAGTTACGGGGCGCGGGGAATGAACACTGAAGCTTTCTTT.

The chain links TRBV9 to TRBJ2-7, with 8 bases lining up with TRBD1. Germline CDR1 SGDLS, CDR2 YYNGEE. V lost 4 bases to trimming and J lost 4 bases; unmatched junction nucleotides: 10. This CDR3 spans 15 amino acids. This chain's CDR3 is CASSLQDRDWYEQYF. CDR3 nucleotide sequence: TGTGCCAGCAGCCTCCAGGACAGGGATTGGTACGAGCAGTACTTC.

The V gene is TRBV19, the J gene TRBJ2-3; 8 nucleotides line up with TRBD1. The V segment lost 7 bases and the J segment 6 bases; nucleotides outside the gene matches: 6. CDR3 length equals 13 residues. Germline CDR1 reads LNHDA; CDR2 reads SQIVND (reference sequence). CDR3 region: CASIATGADTQYF. The CDR3 DNA follows: TGTGCCAGTATCGCGACAGGGGCTGATACGCAGTATTTT.

The V and J genes are TRBV9 and TRBJ1-1; D uncertain. The CDR3 length is 14 residues. Trimming cost V 4 bases and J 3 bases, with 13 bases left between them. Looked up from germline, CDR1 is SGDLS and CDR2 is YYNGEE. The CDR3 region has the DNA TGTGCCAGCAGCCCTCGGACGGGGTACACTGAAGCTTTCTTT. It yields the protein CASSPRTGYTEAFF.

V usage is TRBV5-6 and J usage is TRBJ2-2, with TRBD1 matching 8 bases. Germline trimming cut 5 bases from V and 1 base from J; bases unmatched to any gene: 4. Germline loops: CDR1 SGHDT, CDR2 YYEEEE. The CDR3 consists of 15 residues. CDR3 loop: CASRMTGENTGELFF. CDR3 coding DNA: TGTGCCAGCAGGATGACAGGGGAGAACACCGGGGAGCTGTTTTTT. Full variable domain (rest looked up from reference TRBV5-6 and TRBJ2-2): DAGVTQSPTHLIKTRGQQVTLRCSPKSGHDTVSWYQQALGQGPQFIFQYYEEEERQRGNFPDRFSGHQFPNYSSELNVNALLLGDSALYLCASRMTGENTGELFFGEGSRLTVL.

V is TRBV6-5 and J is TRBJ2-7; 8 bases are shared with TRBD1. The germline gives CDR1 MNHEY, CDR2 SVGAGI. The CDR3 consists of 16 residues. Unmatched junction bases numbered 11, after V lost 1 base and J lost 6 bases. The CDR3 nucleotides read TGTGCCAGCAGTTACTATGGGACAGGTGAACAACTCGAGCAGTACTTC. This translates into CASSYYGTGEQLEQYF.

This clone occurred a few times. V and J are TRBV5-4 and TRBJ1-2; 9 nucleotides match TRBD1. V gave up 5 bases and J gave up 5 bases; unmatched junction bases: 4. Germline CDR1 is SGHNT and CDR2 is YYREEE (reference sequence). CDR3 size: 13 residues. The CDR3 nucleotides are TGTGCCAGCAGGGACAGGGGCTCTTATGGCTACACCTTC. This encodes CASRDRGSYGYTF.

The chain joins TRBV12-3 or TRBV12-4 to TRBJ1-1; TRBD1 matches at 9 bases. The ends lost 7 bases at V and 5 bases at J; junction bases unmatched: 5. This CDR3 contains 13 residues. The CDR3 region has the DNA TGTGCCAGCACCCTGACAGGGGGTACTGAAGCTTTCTTT. Its protein is CASTLTGGTEAFF.

On this clone itself: Other DNA sequences in the sample encode the same CDR3. The V and J genes are TRBV5-1 and TRBJ2-7, with D unclear. The CDR3 sequence is 13 residues long. V was cut by 0 bases and J by 7 bases, with 11 bases left in between. Looked up from germline, CDR1 is SGHRS and CDR2 is YFSETQ. In nucleotides, the CDR3 is TGCGCCAGCAGCTTGGGATTGACCGGGGAGCAGTACTTC. The encoded protein is CASSLGLTGEQYF.

This sequence joins TRBV5-1 and TRBJ2-3; 7 nucleotides agree with TRBD2. V gave up 6 bases and J gave up 0 bases; unmatched junction bases: 7. Germline V gives CDR1 SGHRS, CDR2 YFSETQ. The CDR3 is 15 amino acids. This CDR3 reads CASTLGGSSTDTQYF. Here the CDR3 DNA reads TGCGCCAGCACCCTCGGCGGGAGTAGCACAGATACGCAGTATTTT.

V and J are TRBV27 and TRBJ2-2; D is perhaps TRBD2 (6 bases). Trimming pared 3 bases from V and 4 bases from J, leaving 18 bases between. CDR1 and CDR2 from the germline V gene are MNHEY and SMNVEV (reference sequence). The CDR3 runs 17 residues. The CDR3 coding sequence is TGTGCCAGCAGTTTGGCTAGCGAGATCTGGGTCACCGGGGAGCTGTTTTTT. This codes for CASSLASEIWVTGELFF.

This chain joins TRBV3-1 (or the pseudogene TRBV3-2) and TRBJ1-6; the match to TRBD1 covers 9 bases. V dropped 0 bases and J dropped 9; count of bases not matched to a gene: 3. Germline CDR1 reads LGHDT; CDR2 reads YNNKEL (reference sequence). This CDR3 is built from 15 residues. The CDR3 loop is CASSQDQGQGSPLHF. CDR3 in DNA: TGTGCCAGCAGCCAAGATCAGGGACAGGGTTCACCCCTCCACTTT.

The chain carries TRBV18 and TRBJ2-3; D is unresolved. Trimming left V 3 bases short and J 4 bases short, with 11 bases between. The V gene's germline CDR1 is KGHSH and CDR2 LQKENI. This CDR3 is 14 amino acids long. The CDR3 DNA is TGTGCCAGCTCACCCGACTCGAGTCCAGATACGCAGTATTTT. It encodes CASSPDSSPDTQYF.

A few counts support this clone. The rearrangement uses TRBV6-5 and TRBJ2-2, with a possible D match to TRBD1 (8 bases). The V end lost 6 bases, the J end lost 9 bases, and 11 bases lay between the germline ends. CDR1 and CDR2 (germline): MNHEY, SVGAGI. This CDR3 spans 12 amino acids. CDR3 nucleotide sequence: TGTGCCAGCAGACAGGGGGGGAGGGAGCTGTTTTTT. It yields the protein CASRQGGRELFF.

The V gene is TRBV6-5, the J gene TRBJ2-5; a weak D match, TRBD1 (6 bases). The CDR3 runs 14 residues. Germline CDR1 and CDR2: MNHEY and SVGAGI. V shed 5 bases and J shed 8 bases, with 18 bases lying between them. The chain's CDR3 is CASSILVTGDTQYF. The CDR3 coding sequence is TGTGCCAGCAGTATTCTAGTGACAGGCGATACCCAGTACTTC.

The chain joins TRBV10-3 to TRBJ2-7, with D perhaps TRBD1 (5 bases). V shed 4 bases and J shed 3 bases, with 7 bases lying between them. Germline lookup yields CDR1 ENHRY and CDR2 SYGVKD. There are 12 residues in the CDR3. The CDR3 is CAISGGSYEQYF. The CDR3 region has the DNA TGTGCCATCAGTGGGGGCAGCTACGAGCAGTACTTC.

This clone was counted once. The rearrangement links TRBV10-3 to TRBJ2-7; TRBD1 aligns across 10 bases. CDR1 and CDR2 (germline): ENHRY, SYGVKD. V dropped 2 bases and J dropped 5; count of bases not matched to a gene: 12. The length of the CDR3 is 17 residues. CDR3 sequence: CAISESPKTGGKNEQYF. CDR3 bases: TGTGCCATCAGTGAGAGTCCGAAGACAGGGGGCAAAAACGAGCAGTACTTC.

V usage is TRBV5-1 and J usage is TRBJ2-3; TRBD2 agrees at 12 bases. Germline V CDR1 and CDR2: SGHRS, YFSETQ. This CDR3 has 16 residues. The trim removed 2 bases at V and 2 bases at J, leaving 3 bases unmatched. The CDR3 sequence is CASSLPSGGDTDTQYF. The CDR3 region has the DNA TGCGCCAGCAGCTTACCTAGCGGGGGGGACACAGATACGCAGTATTTT.

The chain employs TRBV18 and TRBJ1-3, with 8 bases fitting TRBD1. The V gene's germline CDR1 is KGHSH and CDR2 LQKENI. The ends lost 3 bases at V and 0 bases at J; junction bases unmatched: 4. The CDR3 is 16 amino acids. The CDR3 region has the DNA TGTGCCAGCTCACCCGACAGGGGCTACTCTGGAAACACCATATATTTT. Translation gives CASSPDRGYSGNTIYF.

The chain is built from TRBV7-3 and TRBJ2-3; a possible D gene is TRBD2 (5 bases). Trimming pared 5 bases from V and 2 bases from J, leaving 17 bases between. The CDR3 length is 16 residues. In germline, CDR1 is SGHTA, CDR2 FQGTGA. CDR3 sequence: CASSPHSRGNTDTQYF. CDR3 nucleotide sequence: TGTGCCAGCAGCCCCCACAGCCGAGGGAACACAGATACGCAGTATTTT.

The chain joins TRBV27 to TRBJ1-4; D is unresolved. CDR3 length: 16 amino acids. Between the trimmed V and J ends, which lost 2 bases and 0 bases, there was a span of 10 bases. Germline V gene data show CDR1 as MNHEY and CDR2 as SMNVEV (reference sequence). The CDR3: CASSLSQYATNEKLFF. The CDR3 DNA reads as TGTGCCAGCAGTTTAAGTCAGTATGCAACTAATGAAAAACTGTTTTTT.

J is TRBJ1-1 and V is TRBV6-2 or TRBV6-3, with D unresolved. Trimming left V 4 bases short and J 1 base short, with 16 bases between. The CDR3 contains 16 residues. Germline lookup yields CDR1 MNHEY and CDR2 SVGEGT. The CDR3 reads CASSFPSGIRNTEAFF. CDR3 nucleotides: TGTGCCAGCAGTTTCCCCTCCGGTATTAGGAACACTGAAGCTTTCTTT.

This chain connects TRBV3-1 (or the pseudogene TRBV3-2) to TRBJ1-1; 7 bases fit TRBD1. V gave up 6 bases and J gave up 1 base; unmatched junction bases: 2. The CDR3 sequence is 13 residues long. Germline-derived CDR1 and CDR2 are LGHDT and YNNKEL (reference sequence). The CDR3 DNA sequence: TGTGCCAGCAGAAGGACAGGGAACACTGAAGCTTTCTTT. Translating it yields CASRRTGNTEAFF.